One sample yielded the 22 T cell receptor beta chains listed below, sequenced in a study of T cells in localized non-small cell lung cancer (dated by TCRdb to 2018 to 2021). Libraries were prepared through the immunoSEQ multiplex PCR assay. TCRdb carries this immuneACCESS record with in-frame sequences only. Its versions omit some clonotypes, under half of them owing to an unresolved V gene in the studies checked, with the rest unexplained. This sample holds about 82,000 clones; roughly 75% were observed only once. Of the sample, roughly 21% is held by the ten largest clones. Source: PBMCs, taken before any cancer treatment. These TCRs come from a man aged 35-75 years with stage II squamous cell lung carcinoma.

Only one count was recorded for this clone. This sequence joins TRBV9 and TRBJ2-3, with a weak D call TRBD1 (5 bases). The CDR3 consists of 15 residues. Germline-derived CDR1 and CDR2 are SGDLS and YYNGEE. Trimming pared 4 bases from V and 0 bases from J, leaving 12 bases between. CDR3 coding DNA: TGTGCCAGCAGCCCACAGGCCACGAGCACAGATACGCAGTATTTT. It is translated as CASSPQATSTDTQYF.

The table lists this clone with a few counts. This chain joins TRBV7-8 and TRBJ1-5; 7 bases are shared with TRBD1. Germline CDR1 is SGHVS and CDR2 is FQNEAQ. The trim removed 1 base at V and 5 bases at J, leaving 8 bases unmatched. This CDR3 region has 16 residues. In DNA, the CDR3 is TGTGCCAGCAGCTTAGAAAAGTCAGGGGGGCATCAGCCCCAGCATTTT. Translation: CASSLEKSGGHQPQHF.

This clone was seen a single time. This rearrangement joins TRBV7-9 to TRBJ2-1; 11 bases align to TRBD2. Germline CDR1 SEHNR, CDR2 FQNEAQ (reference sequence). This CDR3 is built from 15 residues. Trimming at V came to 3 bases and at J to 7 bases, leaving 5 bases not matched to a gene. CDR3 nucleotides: TGTGCCAGCAGCTTTGTAGCGGGGGGGCGAAATGAGCAGTTCTTC. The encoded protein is CASSFVAGGRNEQFF.

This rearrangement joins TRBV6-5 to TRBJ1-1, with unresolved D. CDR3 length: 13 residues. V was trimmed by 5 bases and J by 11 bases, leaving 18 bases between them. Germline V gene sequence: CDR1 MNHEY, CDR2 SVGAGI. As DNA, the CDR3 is TGTGCCAGCAGTCCACCCCAAGGGAGGGAGGCTTTCTTT. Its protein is CASSPPQGREAFF.

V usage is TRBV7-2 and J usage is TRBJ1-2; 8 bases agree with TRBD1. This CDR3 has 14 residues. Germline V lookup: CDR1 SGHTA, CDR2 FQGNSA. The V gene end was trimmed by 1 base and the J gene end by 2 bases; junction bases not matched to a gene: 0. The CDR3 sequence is CASSLGTGNYGYTF. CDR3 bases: TGTGCCAGCAGCTTAGGGACAGGGAACTATGGCTACACCTTC.

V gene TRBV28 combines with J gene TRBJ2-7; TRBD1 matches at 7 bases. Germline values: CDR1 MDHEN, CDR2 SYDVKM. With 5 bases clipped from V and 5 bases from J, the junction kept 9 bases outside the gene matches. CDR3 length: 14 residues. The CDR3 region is CASSLATGPHEQYF. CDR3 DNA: TGTGCCAGCAGTCTCGCGACAGGGCCCCACGAGCAGTACTTC.

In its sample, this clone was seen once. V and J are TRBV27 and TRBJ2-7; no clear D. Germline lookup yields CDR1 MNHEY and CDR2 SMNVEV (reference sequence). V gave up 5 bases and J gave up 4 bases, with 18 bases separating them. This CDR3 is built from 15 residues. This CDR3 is CASSIQAGLGYEQYF. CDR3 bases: TGTGCCAGCAGTATTCAGGCCGGTTTGGGATACGAGCAGTACTTC.

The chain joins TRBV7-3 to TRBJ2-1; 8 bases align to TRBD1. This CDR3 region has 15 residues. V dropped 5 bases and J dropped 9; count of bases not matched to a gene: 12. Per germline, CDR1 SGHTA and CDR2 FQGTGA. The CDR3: CASSPDRGRGGEQFF. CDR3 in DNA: TGTGCCAGCAGCCCTGACAGGGGAAGAGGAGGTGAGCAGTTCTTC.

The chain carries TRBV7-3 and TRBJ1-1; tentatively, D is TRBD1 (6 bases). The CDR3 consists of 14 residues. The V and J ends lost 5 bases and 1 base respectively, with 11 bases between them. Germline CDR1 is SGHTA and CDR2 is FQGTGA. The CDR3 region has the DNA TGTGCCAGCAGCCAACAGGGCGCGAACACTGAAGCTTTCTTT. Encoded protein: CASSQQGANTEAFF.

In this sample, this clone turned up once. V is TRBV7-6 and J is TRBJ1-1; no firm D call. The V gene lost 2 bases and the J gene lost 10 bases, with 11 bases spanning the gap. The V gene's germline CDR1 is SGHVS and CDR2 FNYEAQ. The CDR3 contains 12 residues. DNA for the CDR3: TGTGCCAGCAGCTTATCTGGGTCGGGAGCTTTCTTT. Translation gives CASSLSGSGAFF.

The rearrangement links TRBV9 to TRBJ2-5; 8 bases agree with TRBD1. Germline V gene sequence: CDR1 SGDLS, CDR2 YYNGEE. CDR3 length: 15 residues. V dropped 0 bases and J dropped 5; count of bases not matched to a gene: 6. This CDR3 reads CASSVGSQGVETQYF. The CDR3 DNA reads TGTGCCAGCAGCGTAGGATCACAGGGGGTCGAGACCCAGTACTTC. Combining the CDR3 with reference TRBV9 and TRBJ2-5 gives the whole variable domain DSGVTQTPKHLITATGQRVTLRCSPRSGDLSVYWYQQSLDQGLQFLIQYYNGEERAKGNILERFSAQQFPDLHSELNLSSLELGDSALYFCASSVGSQGVETQYFGPGTRLLVL.

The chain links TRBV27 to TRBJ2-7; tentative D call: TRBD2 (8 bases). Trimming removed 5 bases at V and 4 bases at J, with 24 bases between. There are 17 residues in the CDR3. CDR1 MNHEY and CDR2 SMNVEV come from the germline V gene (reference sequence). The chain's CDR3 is CASSQRTSRGVAYEQYF. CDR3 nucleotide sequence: TGTGCCAGCAGTCAGCGGACTAGCAGGGGGGTAGCGTACGAGCAGTACTTC.

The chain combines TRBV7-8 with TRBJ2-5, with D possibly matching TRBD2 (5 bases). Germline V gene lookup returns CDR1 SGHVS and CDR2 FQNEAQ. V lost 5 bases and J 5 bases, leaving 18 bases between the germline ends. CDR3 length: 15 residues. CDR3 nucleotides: TGTGCCAGCAGCCTAAGATTCCTCCCGGGGGAGACCCAGTACTTC. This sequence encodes CASSLRFLPGETQYF.

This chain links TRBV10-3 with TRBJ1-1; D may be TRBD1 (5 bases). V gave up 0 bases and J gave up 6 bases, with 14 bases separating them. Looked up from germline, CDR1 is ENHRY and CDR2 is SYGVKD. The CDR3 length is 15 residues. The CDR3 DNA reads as TGTGCCATCAGTGAGTCGGGGGGAAAGGTGGCTGAAGCTTTCTTT. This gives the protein CAISESGGKVAEAFF.

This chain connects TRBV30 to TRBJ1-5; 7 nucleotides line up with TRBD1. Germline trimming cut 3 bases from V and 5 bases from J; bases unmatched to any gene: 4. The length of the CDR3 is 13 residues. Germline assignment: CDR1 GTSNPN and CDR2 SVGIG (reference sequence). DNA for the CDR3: TGTGCCTGGAGCCCAGGGGGTTATCAGCCCCAGCATTTT. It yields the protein CAWSPGGYQPQHF.

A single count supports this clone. CDR3 in amino acids: CASTGRLAGGHGTQYF. CDR3 in DNA: TGTGCCAGTACCGGTCGACTAGCGGGGGGGCACGGTACGCAGTATTTT. The genes are TRBV19 and TRBJ2-3, with TRBD2 identical over 14 bases. After removal of 7 bases from V and 8 bases from J, the junction contained 11 bases not matched to a gene. Germline V CDR1 and CDR2: LNHDA, SQIVND (reference sequence). This CDR3 has 16 residues.

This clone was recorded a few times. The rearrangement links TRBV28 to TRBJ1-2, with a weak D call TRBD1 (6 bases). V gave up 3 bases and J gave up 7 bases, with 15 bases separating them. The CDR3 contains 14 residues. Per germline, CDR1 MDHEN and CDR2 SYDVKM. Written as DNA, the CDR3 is TGTGCCAGCAGTTTTGTATCAGGGGTAGGTGGCTACACCTTC. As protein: CASSFVSGVGGYTF.

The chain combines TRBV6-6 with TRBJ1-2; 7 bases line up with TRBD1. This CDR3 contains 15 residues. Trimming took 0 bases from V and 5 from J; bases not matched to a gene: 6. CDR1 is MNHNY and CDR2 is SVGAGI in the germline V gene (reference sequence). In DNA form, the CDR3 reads TGTGCCAGCAGTTACTCTGAGGGGGCCAGTTATGGCTACACCTTC. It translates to CASSYSEGASYGYTF.

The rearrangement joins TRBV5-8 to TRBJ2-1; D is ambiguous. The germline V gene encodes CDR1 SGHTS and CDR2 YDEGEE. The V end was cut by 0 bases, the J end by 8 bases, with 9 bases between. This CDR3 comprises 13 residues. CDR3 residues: CASSLGARDEQFF. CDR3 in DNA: TGTGCCAGCAGCTTGGGGGCTAGGGATGAGCAGTTCTTC.

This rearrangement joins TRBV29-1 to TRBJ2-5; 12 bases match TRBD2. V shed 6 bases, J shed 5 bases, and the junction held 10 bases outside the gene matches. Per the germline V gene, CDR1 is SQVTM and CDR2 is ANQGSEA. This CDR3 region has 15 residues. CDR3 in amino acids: CSVASGGAGLETQYF. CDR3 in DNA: TGCAGCGTAGCTAGCGGGGGGGCCGGTTTGGAGACCCAGTACTTC. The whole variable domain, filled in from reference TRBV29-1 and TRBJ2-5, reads SAVISQKPSRDICQRGTSLTIQCQVDSQVTMMFWYRQQPGQSLTLIATANQGSEATYESGFVIDKFPISRPNLTFSTLTVSNMSPEDSSIYLCSVASGGAGLETQYFGPGTRLLVL.

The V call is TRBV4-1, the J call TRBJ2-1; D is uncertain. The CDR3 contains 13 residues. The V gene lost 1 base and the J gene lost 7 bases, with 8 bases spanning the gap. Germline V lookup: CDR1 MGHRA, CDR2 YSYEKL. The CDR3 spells CASSQVLRNEQFF. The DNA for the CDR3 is TGCGCCAGCAGCCAAGTCTTAAGGAATGAGCAGTTCTTC.

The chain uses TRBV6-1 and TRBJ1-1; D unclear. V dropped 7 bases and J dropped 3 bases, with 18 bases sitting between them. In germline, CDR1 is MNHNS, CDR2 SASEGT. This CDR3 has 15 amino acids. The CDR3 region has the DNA TGTGCCAGCAATACTGACCCTGAGTTTGACACTGAAGCTTTCTTT. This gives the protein CASNTDPEFDTEAFF.